These 32 T cell receptor beta chains came from one sample sequenced in a study of type 1 and type 2 diabetes patients. Genomic DNA was the PCR template. A primer set of 30 forward and 13 reverse primers amplified the CDR3. TCRdb re-called the multiplex PCR reads through MiXCR, storing one row per CDR3 protein. The repertoire holds 250,000 or so distinct CDR3 sequences, with over 45% as singletons. The specimen sequenced was peripheral blood mononuclear cells (PBMCs). The receptors were sampled from a man between 18 and 29 years old with type 2 diabetes.

This chain joins TRBV28 and TRBJ2-5; the D is unclear. The CDR3 length is 12 residues. Germline lookup yields CDR1 MDHEN and CDR2 SYDVKM. V gave up 4 bases and J gave up 10 bases, with 13 bases separating them. The CDR3: CASSSPFKDQYF. CDR3 coding DNA: TGTGCCAGCAGTTCACCATTTAAGGACCAGTACTTC.

CDR3 bases: TGTGCCAGCAGCTTCTGGCGGGGTCCAATGATAGATACGCAGTATTTT. Protein product: CASSFWRGPMIDTQYF. The chain carries TRBV11-2 and TRBJ2-3; D is perhaps TRBD2 (6 bases). Germline V gives CDR1 SGHAT, CDR2 FQNNGV. V lost 3 bases, J lost 5 bases, and 18 bases lay in between. This CDR3 has 16 amino acids. Combining the CDR3 with reference TRBV11-2 and TRBJ2-3 gives the whole variable domain EAGVAQSPRYKIIEKRQSVAFWCNPISGHATLYWYQQILGQGPKLLIQFQNNGVVDDSQLPKDRFSAERLKGVDSTLKIQPAKLEDSAVYLCASSFWRGPMIDTQYFGPGTRLTVL.

This chain connects TRBV9 to TRBJ2-1; 10 bases are shared with TRBD2. V shed 4 bases, J shed 7 bases, and the junction held 2 bases outside the gene matches. CDR1 is SGDLS, CDR2 YYNGEE, per germline. The length of the CDR3 is 13 residues. CDR3 sequence: CASSLTSGNEQFF. As DNA, the CDR3 is TGTGCCAGCAGCCTGACTAGCGGGAATGAGCAGTTCTTC.

This chain uses TRBV7-2 with TRBJ1-2, with a weak D call TRBD1 (5 bases). V lost 1 base and J 8 bases, leaving 14 bases between the germline ends. Germline V lookup: CDR1 SGHTA, CDR2 FQGNSA. The CDR3 sequence is 14 residues long. The CDR3 sequence is CASSLDGRVGGYTF. In DNA, the CDR3 is TGTGCCAGCAGCTTAGATGGCAGGGTAGGCGGCTACACCTTC.

The chain combines TRBV7-2 with TRBJ2-1; 9 bases align to TRBD1. In germline, CDR1 is SGHTA, CDR2 FQGNSA. V trimming: 0 bases; J trimming: 2 bases; junction bases outside the gene matches: 5. CDR3 size: 17 residues. CDR3 protein: CASSLAFGTGTYNEQFF. DNA for the CDR3: TGTGCCAGCAGCTTAGCTTTCGGGACAGGGACCTACAATGAGCAGTTCTTC.

The J gene is TRBJ1-5, the V gene TRBV19; a weak D match, TRBD1 (6 bases). Germline CDR1 reads LNHDA; CDR2 reads SQIVND (reference sequence). This CDR3 is 16 amino acids long. V was clipped by 6 bases and J by 2 bases, with 17 bases between them. The CDR3 loop reads CASRTGTKGGNQPQHF. The DNA of the CDR3 is TGTGCCAGTAGAACCGGGACAAAAGGAGGCAATCAGCCCCAGCATTTT. Combining the CDR3 with reference TRBV19 and TRBJ1-5 gives the whole variable domain DGGITQSPKYLFRKEGQNVTLSCEQNLNHDAMYWYRQDPGQGLRLIYYSQIVNDFQKGDIAEGYSVSREKKESFPLTVTSAQKNPTAFYLCASRTGTKGGNQPQHFGDGTRLSIL.

The chain joins TRBV7-2 to TRBJ2-5; TRBD2 agrees at 10 bases. The end of the DNA aligns better with TRBJ2-7, so the J call may be wrong. CDR1 is SGHTA and CDR2 is FQGNSA in the germline V gene. The CDR3 spans 15 residues. This CDR3 reads CASSRPGGTSDEQYF. As DNA, the CDR3 is TGTGCCAGCAGCCGCCCGGGAGGGACTAGCGACGAGCAGTACTTC.

This clonotype was picked up a small number of times. The V gene is TRBV10-2, the J gene TRBJ2-2, with D possibly called TRBD1 or TRBD2 (5 bases each). The CDR3 runs 14 residues. V gave up 0 bases and J gave up 6 bases, with 8 bases separating them. Germline CDR1 reads WSHSY; CDR2 reads SAAADI. The DNA for the CDR3 is TGCGCCAGCAGTGAGTCGGGGGTTGCCGGGGAGCTGTTTTTT. Protein sequence: CASSESGVAGELFF.

V is TRBV18 and J is TRBJ1-2; tentative D call: TRBD1 (6 bases). CDR1 KGHSH and CDR2 LQKENI come from the germline V gene. The V end was cut by 2 bases, the J end by 4 bases, with 11 bases between. This CDR3 has 14 amino acids. The CDR3 DNA sequence: TGTGCCAGCTCACCATCAGGGGAAGGCTATGGCTACACCTTC. This encodes CASSPSGEGYGYTF.

V and J are TRBV2 and TRBJ2-7; D unresolved. CDR3 length: 13 residues. V lost 7 bases to trimming and J lost 7 bases, with 17 bases between them. Germline lookup yields CDR1 SNHLY and CDR2 FYNNEI. CDR3 in amino acids: CASTGFTVTEQYF. The DNA for the CDR3 is TGTGCCAGCACTGGGTTTACCGTGACGGAGCAGTACTTC.

This chain connects TRBV20-1 to TRBJ2-5; the match to TRBD1 covers 10 bases. The CDR3 contains 15 residues. The V gene end was trimmed by 6 bases and the J gene end by 5 bases; junction bases not matched to a gene: 12. CDR1 is DFQATT, CDR2 SNEGSKA, per germline (reference sequence). The CDR3 sequence: CSAGTGTGVFETQYF. The DNA for the CDR3 is TGCAGTGCCGGTACCGGGACAGGGGTTTTCGAGACCCAGTACTTC.

For this clonotype: The junction does not match germline at one end; this may be a read error. This chain uses TRBV2 with TRBJ1-1, with a tentative D call TRBD1 (5 bases). The CDR3 consists of 14 residues. Germline CDR1 reads SNHLY; CDR2 reads FYNNEI. The CDR3 sequence is CASNPGGARSEVFF. In nucleotides, the CDR3 is TGTGCCAGCAATCCGGGAGGGGCCCGATCTGAAGTTTTCTTT.

This clonotype was counted ten times or more. The J gene is TRBJ2-7, the V gene TRBV19, with 10 bases aligning to TRBD2. Germline V gene lookup returns CDR1 LNHDA and CDR2 SQIVND (reference sequence). CDR3 length: 15 amino acids. V shed 5 bases and J 5 bases; nucleotides not matched to a gene: 9. The CDR3 sequence is CASSPLTGLANEQYF. DNA for the CDR3: TGTGCCAGTAGTCCTCTGACGGGACTAGCGAACGAGCAGTACTTC. Full variable domain (remainder filled in from reference TRBV19 and TRBJ2-7): DGGITQSPKYLFRKEGQNVTLSCEQNLNHDAMYWYRQDPGQGLRLIYYSQIVNDFQKGDIAEGYSVSREKKESFPLTVTSAQKNPTAFYLCASSPLTGLANEQYFGPGTRLTVT.

The gene calls are TRBV14 and TRBJ2-3; TRBD1 aligns across 9 bases. CDR3 length: 14 residues. J gave up 2 bases and V 7 bases, and 4 bases lay outside the gene matches. Per germline, CDR1 SGHDN and CDR2 FVKESK. This CDR3 is CASNRTGVTDTQYF. CDR3 bases: TGTGCCAGCAACCGGACAGGGGTCACAGATACGCAGTATTTT.

This clonotype was detected a few times. The V and J genes are TRBV4-3 and TRBJ2-7; TRBD1 or TRBD2 may be the D gene (5 bases each). Trimming left V 1 base short and J 6 bases short, with 16 bases between. Germline values: CDR1 LGHNA, CDR2 YSLEER. The CDR3 is made up of 15 amino acids. CDR3 sequence (DNA): TGCGCCAGCAGCCAAGGGGCCGGGACCAAGGCCGAGCAGTACTTC. This codes for CASSQGAGTKAEQYF.

J is TRBJ2-7 and V is TRBV5-1, with a tentative D call TRBD1 (7 bases). Germline V gene lookup returns CDR1 SGHRS and CDR2 YFSETQ. This CDR3 is built from 15 residues. V was cut by 4 bases and J by 2 bases, with 16 bases left in between. The CDR3 sequence is CASSQVSRGAYEQYF. CDR3 bases: TGCGCCAGCAGCCAAGTGTCCAGGGGGGCCTACGAGCAGTACTTC.

This chain joins TRBV30 and TRBJ1-2; 8 nucleotides match TRBD1. V shed 1 base, J shed 7 bases, and the junction held 11 bases outside the gene matches. This CDR3 spans 15 amino acids. From germline, CDR1 is GTSNPN and CDR2 SVGIG (reference sequence). DNA for the CDR3: TGTGCCTGGAGTGGACCGGGACAGGTCTCCTCTGGCTACACCTTC. Its protein is CAWSGPGQVSSGYTF.

V and J are TRBV28 and TRBJ2-1; D perhaps matches TRBD1 (5 bases). CDR1 is MDHEN, CDR2 SYDVKM, per germline. V shed 7 bases and J shed 3 bases, with 19 bases lying between them. CDR3 size: 16 residues. The CDR3 sequence: CASTSVHRRDYNEQFF. The CDR3 coding sequence is TGTGCCAGCACCTCCGTGCACAGGAGAGACTACAATGAGCAGTTCTTC.

This clonotype was seen at least ten times. The V gene is TRBV25-1, the J gene TRBJ1-2, with D unclear. Trimming left V 4 bases short and J 8 bases short, with 20 bases between. Germline CDR1 MGHDK, CDR2 SYGVNS. This CDR3 has 15 residues. The CDR3: CASSGTELGAKGYTF. Here the CDR3 DNA reads TGTGCCAGCAGTGGAACCGAACTGGGAGCTAAGGGCTACACCTTC.

The chain employs TRBV5-1 and TRBJ2-2, with 8 bases identical to TRBD2. Germline trimming cut 6 bases from V and 3 bases from J; bases unmatched to any gene: 7. Germline V CDR1 and CDR2: SGHRS, YFSETQ. The CDR3 contains 15 residues. The CDR3 bases are TGCGCCAGCACCGAGGGTAGCGGGGACACCGGGGAGCTGTTTTTT. Translating gives CASTEGSGDTGELFF.

This chain uses TRBV15 with TRBJ1-5; no clear D gene. V lost 1 base and J 3 bases, leaving 13 bases between the germline ends. The CDR3 is 16 residues long. Germline V lookup: CDR1 LNHNV, CDR2 YYDKDF (reference sequence). The CDR3 sequence is CATSRALDRLNQPQHF. DNA of the CDR3: TGTGCCACCAGCAGAGCCCTCGACCGCCTCAATCAGCCCCAGCATTTT.

This chain joins TRBV29-1 and TRBJ1-4; perhaps TRBD1 as D (6 bases). This CDR3 spans 13 amino acids. The V gene lost 7 bases and the J gene lost 6 bases, with 15 bases spanning the gap. CDR1 and CDR2 (germline): SQVTM, ANQGSEA. This CDR3 is CSARGGFHEKLFF. CDR3 nucleotides: TGCAGCGCAAGAGGGGGGTTTCATGAAAAACTGTTTTTT.

In its sample, this clonotype was seen many times. The chain recombines TRBV30 with TRBJ2-7, with TRBD2 as a possible D gene (5 bases). The CDR3 runs 12 residues. The V and J ends lost 0 bases and 6 bases respectively, with 9 bases between them. Germline V gives CDR1 GTSNPN, CDR2 SVGIG (reference sequence). CDR3 region: CAWSVMRAEQYF. Here the CDR3 DNA reads TGTGCCTGGAGTGTCATGCGGGCCGAGCAGTACTTC. The variable domain in full, with the rest retrieved from reference TRBV30 and TRBJ2-7, is SQTIHQWPATLVQPVGSPLSLECTVEGTSNPNLYWYRQAAGRGLQLLFYSVGIGQISSEVPQNLSASRPQDRQFILSSKKLLLSDSGFYLCAWSVMRAEQYFGPGTRLTVT.

CDR3 region: CASSPRVGSSPDTEAFF. CDR3 coding DNA: TGTGCCAGCAGCCCCCGCGTGGGCAGCTCGCCGGACACTGAAGCTTTCTTT. The V gene is TRBV7-2, the J gene TRBJ1-1; unclear D gene. The CDR3 is 17 amino acids. The V and J ends lost 5 bases and 3 bases respectively, with 22 bases between them. Germline assignment: CDR1 SGHTA and CDR2 FQGNSA. The whole variable domain, filled in from reference TRBV7-2 and TRBJ1-1, reads GAGVSQSPSNKVTEKGKDVELRCDPISGHTALYWYRQSLGQGLEFLIYFQGNSAPDKSGLPSDRFSAERTGGSVSTLTIQRTQQEDSAVYLCASSPRVGSSPDTEAFFGQGTRLTVV.

V usage is TRBV7-3 and J usage is TRBJ2-2, with D possibly called TRBD1 or TRBD2 (6 bases each). There are 15 residues in the CDR3. The V end lost 5 bases, the J end lost 7 bases, and 17 bases lay between the germline ends. From germline, CDR1 is SGHTA and CDR2 FQGTGA. CDR3 bases: TGTGCCAGCAGCAAAGAGGGGGGCGGTATCGGGGAGCTGTTTTTT. Protein sequence: CASSKEGGGIGELFF.

CDR3 sequence reads: CASSQESGYEQYF. DNA for the CDR3: TGCGCCAGCAGCCAAGAAAGCGGGTACGAGCAGTACTTC. The V gene is TRBV4-1, the J gene TRBJ2-7; D possibly corresponds to TRBD2 (6 bases). The ends were cut back, 0 bases at V and 4 bases at J, with 7 bases in the middle. CDR3 length: 13 residues. Germline V lookup: CDR1 MGHRA, CDR2 YSYEKL.

This clonotype was observed many times. CDR3 region: CAISESGYGYTF. The DNA for the CDR3 is TGTGCCATCAGTGAGTCGGGGTATGGCTACACCTTC. This chain links TRBV10-3 with TRBJ1-2, with no clear D. The CDR3 runs 12 residues. V lost 0 bases to trimming and J lost 5 bases, with 4 bases between them. CDR1 ENHRY and CDR2 SYGVKD come from the germline V gene.

The V gene is TRBV29-1, the J gene TRBJ2-7, with D possibly called TRBD1 or TRBD2 (6 bases each). V was trimmed by 1 base and J by 2 bases, leaving 15 bases between them. CDR1 and CDR2 from the germline V gene are SQVTM and ANQGSEA. The CDR3 spans 15 residues. The chain's CDR3 is CSVEGGDNTPYEQYF. CDR3 coding DNA: TGCAGCGTTGAAGGCGGGGACAATACCCCCTACGAGCAGTACTTC.

This clonotype was detected only a few times. The V gene is TRBV9, the J gene TRBJ2-3; 9 bases fit TRBD1. V lost 2 bases and J lost 2; bases outside the gene matches: 3. This CDR3 is 15 amino acids long. Germline loops: CDR1 SGDLS, CDR2 YYNGEE. Written as DNA, the CDR3 is TGTGCCAGCAGCGTCGGACAGGGGTCCACAGATACGCAGTATTTT. This encodes CASSVGQGSTDTQYF.

This clonotype has only a few counts. The rearrangement links TRBV20-1 to TRBJ2-1; D gene uncertain. The CDR3 is 10 residues long. Deletions cut 6 bases from V and 11 bases from J, with 11 bases between. Germline V gene sequence: CDR1 DFQATT, CDR2 SNEGSKA (reference sequence). The CDR3 region is CSALVGKQFF. The CDR3 region has the DNA TGCAGTGCCCTGGTGGGGAAGCAGTTCTTC.

The V gene is TRBV19, the J gene TRBJ2-7; TRBD2 aligns across 10 bases. CDR3 length: 15 amino acids. CDR1 is LNHDA and CDR2 is SQIVND in the germline V gene (reference sequence). With 1 base clipped from V and 3 bases from J, the junction kept 3 bases outside the gene matches. The CDR3 reads CASSIVSGGHYEQYF. DNA for the CDR3: TGTGCCAGTAGTATAGTTAGCGGGGGGCACTACGAGCAGTACTTC.

V and J are TRBV6-6 and TRBJ2-2, with D perhaps TRBD2 (6 bases). The CDR3 extends over 17 amino acids. V lost 5 bases and J lost 1, with 17 bases in between. The germline V gene has CDR1 MNHNY and CDR2 SVGAGI (reference sequence). CDR3 DNA: TGTGCCAGCAGTACCCGAACCGGGACTCAGAACACCGGGGAGCTGTTTTTT. It yields the protein CASSTRTGTQNTGELFF.